The entry below describes one T cell receptor (beta chain). Produced via immunoSEQ multiplex PCR; TCRdb's table is partial and in-frame only. This table holds over 90,000 clones, roughly 85% found once. The data are from a study of blood T cell repertoires in COVID-19. The CDR3 is 14 amino acids. The germline gives CDR1 KGHSH, CDR2 LQKENI. The V and J ends lost 3 bases and 2 bases, in that order; junction bases with no gene match: 2. This TCR derives from a man in his fifties or sixties in a cohort sampled during active COVID-19. This chain links TRBV18 with TRBJ2-7; 9 nucleotides match TRBD2. What was sequenced was peripheral blood. This CDR3 is CASSPGGGAYEQYF. Written as DNA, the CDR3 is TGTGCCAGCTCACCGGGCGGGGGGGCCTACGAGCAGTACTTC.